This T cell receptor (beta chain) was found in a study of shared clonotypes between healthy human individuals (dated by TCRdb to 2020 to 2021). The study in broad terms: The cohort included a few men and a couple of women between 18 and 49 years of age. For each donor, CD4 naive and CD4 memory were each given three plates, CD8 naive was given two plates, and CD8 memory was given one plate. To estimate repertoire size and how much clonotype sharing occurs between individuals, the study deeply sequenced the blood TCR repertoires of five or six healthy adults. To increase sequencing depth and limit assay-specific biases, TCR repertoire library preparation and sequencing were carried out by different laboratories using diverse techniques. Between about 0.94 and 8.9 billion PBMCs per donor were obtained by leukapheresis. Results and caveats for the whole study, not just this receptor: Incomplete sequencing was indicated by rarefaction of sorted-subset datasets, despite the large sequencing depth. Only blood was sampled, and tissue TCR repertoires likely differ from those in blood. Pairwise subsampling led to the expectation that sequencing depth would affect the degree of clonotype sharing among donors. Compared with non-shared clonotypes, the clonotypes found in all four sorted-subset donors had higher generation probabilities. The small number of donors limited the genetic and exposure-history diversity represented. Sharing across a few donors was observed for approximately 5% of naive CD4, 3% to 4% of naive CD8, 2.3% of memory CD4, and around 0.4% of memory CD8 clonotypes. Naive subsets generally had larger estimated clonotype richness than memory subsets did.

Comment on this clone: Its specific antigen is unknown. Per-base quality was not reported, and no clone a single base away is much larger than it.

Trimming leaves V shorter by 3 bases and J shorter by 5 bases, with the junction holding 6 bases beyond the gene matches. CDR3 length: 16 amino acids, cysteine to phenylalanine. Of the read, only the CDR3 DNA is kept; its 48 bases are in frame from base 1. The germline V gene provides CDR1 SGDLS and CDR2 YYNGEE. CD8 naive samples consisted of CD45RO-negative cells that were positively selected for CCR7, yielding a CD45RA+CCR7+ population without TemRA cells. Healthy HIV-negative adults with no recently reported acute infections or vaccinations were included as donors. Every donor was a Caucasian adult living in Nashville, Tennessee, USA. After blood collection by leukapheresis, PBMCs were isolated using Ficoll-Histopaque density gradient centrifugation and then cryopreserved in the vapor phase of liquid nitrogen. Analytical flow cytometry was used to check the purity and quantity of every magnetically sorted T cell population. Genomic DNA was isolated from each sorted fraction and quantified by UV absorbance on a Nanodrop 2000c.

Using the deep immunoSEQ assay, multiplex PCR amplified TCR CDR3 regions from genomic DNA. For each cell subset, the extracted genomic DNA was distributed evenly across all wells of several immunoSEQ 96-well plates, and each plate served as one replicate. For sorted subsets, 150 to 200 ng genomic DNA, equal to tens of thousands of T cell genomes, was loaded into each replicate PCR. Purified libraries were measured with a Qubit 3.0 fluorometer, size-checked on a Bioanalyzer 2100, and measured again with the KAPA Library Quantification kit. Every immunoSEQ 96-well plate was sequenced on a dedicated single-read 150-cycle Illumina NextSeq 550 flow cell. In the paper's pipeline: The immunoSEQ output contained only junctional sequences without quality scores, so filtering could not match that applied to full-length reads. To assign V/J genes and CDR3, sequences were annotated against IMGT germline references using PyIR, a Python wrapper for IgBLAST v1.9. Reads with weak V/J assignments (E-value above 1e-6), missing CDR3, stop codons, out-of-frame junctions, or ambiguous translated residues were removed. A V3J clonotype was defined by an identical inferred V gene, J gene, and CDR3 amino acid sequence. Percentage overlap between repertoires was computed as shared unique clonotypes divided by the size of the smaller repertoire. RTK rarefaction, the Chao1 estimator, and Recon v2.1 estimates of unobserved clonotypes were used to assess repertoire richness. OLGA was used to compute generation probabilities for all TCRbeta clonotypes that the gDNA method yielded from a handful of donors. Entries here come from immuneACCESS through TCRdb and include only in-frame sequences with V and J called. Some clones fail to appear in such tables; in the studies checked, an unresolved V gene covers under half of the shortfall, and the cause of the remainder is unknown. V and J calls and clone size are copied from that table; D and trimming were computed from the DNA. This sample has about 2.1 million clones in its table, and 85% to 95% of those were observed once. The top ten hold around 1.7% of the sample.

The chain joins TRBV9 to TRBJ2-3, and 13 junctional nucleotides match TRBD2. This clonotype was sampled from a man between 18 and 35 years old in good health. Some clones in this sample may be carry-over from other donors' samples. Sample: naive CD8+ T cells from PBMCs. The cell subset or site label, read with the paper, signifies: CD45RA+CCR7+. The nucleotides are TGTGCCAGCAGCGCCGGGACTAGCGGGAATGGAGATACGCAGTATTTT. Its protein reads: CASSAGTSGNGDTQYF.